Below are 5 T cell receptor beta chains sequenced from a single sample in a study of blood T cell repertoires in COVID-19. Some clones are missing from TCRdb's copy, which holds only in-frame ones; the method was immunoSEQ multiplex PCR. The sample includes about 160,000 clones, approximately 90% of them seen just once. Material: peripheral blood. The receptors shown here come from a woman in her seventies with COVID-19, enrolled during active disease.

The genes are TRBV11-2 and TRBJ2-1; TRBD2 matches 7 bases. The CDR3 runs 17 residues. The germline V gene has CDR1 SGHAT and CDR2 FQNNGV. The ends lost 2 bases at V and 0 bases at J; junction bases unmatched: 7. The CDR3 sequence is CASSLTPSGTSYNEQFF. As DNA, the CDR3 is TGTGCCAGCAGCTTAACCCCTAGCGGAACCTCCTACAATGAGCAGTTCTTC.

The chain is built from TRBV20-1 and TRBJ1-1; TRBD1 matches 8 bases. V lost 3 bases and J lost 1; bases outside the gene matches: 10. Germline lookup yields CDR1 DFQATT and CDR2 SNEGSKA (reference sequence). This CDR3 has 16 amino acids. The CDR3 spells CSASSLMDRANTEAFF. DNA of the CDR3: TGCAGTGCTAGTTCGTTGATGGACAGGGCGAACACTGAAGCTTTCTTT.

V is TRBV18 and J is TRBJ2-3; tentatively, D is TRBD1 (6 bases). Trimming removed 3 bases at V and 5 bases at J, with 12 bases between. Germline V CDR1 and CDR2: KGHSH, LQKENI. CDR3 size: 14 residues. The CDR3 DNA reads TGTGCCAGCTCACCGGAACAGGGAATAGATACGCAGTATTTT. It encodes CASSPEQGIDTQYF.

The V call is TRBV19, the J call TRBJ2-1, with 8 bases lining up with TRBD1. This CDR3 spans 15 amino acids. Germline CDR1 is LNHDA and CDR2 is SQIVND (reference sequence). V shed 4 bases, J shed 4 bases, and the junction held 6 bases outside the gene matches. CDR3 protein: CASSRTGTGYNEQFF. The DNA of the CDR3 is TGTGCCAGTAGTAGGACCGGGACAGGTTACAATGAGCAGTTCTTC.

This clone was detected only once. This CDR3 is CASSLDGQDNTEAFF. The CDR3 DNA sequence: TGTGCCAGCTCACTGGACGGACAGGATAACACTGAAGCTTTCTTT. V is TRBV18 and J is TRBJ1-1; 7 bases are a match to TRBD1. Per the germline V gene, CDR1 is KGHSH and CDR2 is LQKENI. The CDR3 is made up of 15 amino acids. Germline trimming cut 4 bases from V and 2 bases from J; bases unmatched to any gene: 7.